In this sample, the clone carrying this TCR beta chain turned up a few times. The data were taken from a study of blood T cell repertoires in COVID-19. Only in-frame clones appear in the TCRdb table, and some are missing; sequencing was by immunoSEQ multiplex PCR. The sample contains 30,000 to 35,000 clones, 70% to 85% of which appear only once. J gave up 8 bases and V 1 base, and 1 base lay outside the gene matches. This CDR3 has 12 amino acids. Germline loops: CDR1 KGHSH, CDR2 LQKENI. The chain uses TRBV18 and TRBJ1-1; the match to TRBD1 covers 7 bases. The TCR was taken from a woman aged 60 to 75 with acute or convalescent COVID-19. The material sequenced was peripheral blood. CDR3 loop: CASSPLQGEAFF. DNA of the CDR3: TGTGCCAGCTCACCACTACAGGGGGAAGCTTTCTTT.